The clone carrying this T cell receptor beta chain was seen repeatedly, ten times or more. Its antigen is undetermined. The data were taken from a study of CD8 T cells in ankylosing spondylitis. Researchers built TCR beta libraries using quantitative 5'-RACE with molecular barcodes. Using its own MiXCR run on the 5' RACE reads, TCRdb lists one record per CDR3 protein. Of fewer than 350,000 distinct CDR3 sequences listed, roughly 11% are singletons. Germline V gives CDR1 MNHNY, CDR2 SVGAGI (reference sequence). With 0 bases removed from V and 2 bases from J, the gap between germline ends came to 1 base. The CDR3 has 12 residues. The study's findings and limits: Prior literature has documented some motif variants in synovial fluid and blood from reactive arthritis.

The source of this sequence is a female donor with ankylosing spondylitis or in good health (not recorded which). Sample: blood, either unsorted or a sorted T cell fraction (not recorded which). The V call is TRBV6-6, the J call TRBJ2-5; D is uncertain. The DNA of the CDR3 is TGTGCCAGCAGTTACTCTCAAGAGACCCAGTACTTC. This gives the protein CASSYSQETQYF.